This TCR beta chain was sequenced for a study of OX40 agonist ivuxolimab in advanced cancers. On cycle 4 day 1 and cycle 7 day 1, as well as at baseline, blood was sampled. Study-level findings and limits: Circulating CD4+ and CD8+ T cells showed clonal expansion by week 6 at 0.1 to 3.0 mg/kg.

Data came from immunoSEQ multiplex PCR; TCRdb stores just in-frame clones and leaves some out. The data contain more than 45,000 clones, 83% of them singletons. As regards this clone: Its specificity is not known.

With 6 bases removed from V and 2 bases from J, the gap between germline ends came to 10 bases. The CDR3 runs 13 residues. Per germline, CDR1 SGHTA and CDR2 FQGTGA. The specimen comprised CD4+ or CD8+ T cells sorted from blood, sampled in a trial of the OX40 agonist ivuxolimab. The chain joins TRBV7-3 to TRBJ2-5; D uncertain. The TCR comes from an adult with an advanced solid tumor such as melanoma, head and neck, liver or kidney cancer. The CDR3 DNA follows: TGTGCCAGCAGTCCTGCTGGGCAAGAGACCCAGTACTTC. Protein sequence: CASSPAGQETQYF.